Sequencing of this T cell receptor (beta chain) was carried out in a study of beta chain features in type 1 diabetes. Reverse transcription of all isolated RNA meant that expressed TCRB transcripts were sequenced. TCRdb's copy holds only in-frame clones and misses some; the assay was immunoSEQ multiplex PCR. Here the sample spans 250,000 to 350,000 clones, 12% to 15% being singletons. V was pared by 6 bases and J by 0 bases, with 14 bases between. This CDR3 has 16 residues. Germline CDR1 reads SNHLY; CDR2 reads FYNNEI. The V gene is TRBV2, the J gene TRBJ1-4; no clear D gene. This clonotype originated in a young man in good health. Sequencing was performed on central memory CD4+ T cells from blood. The CDR3 region is CASSDPYRTTNEKLFF. The CDR3 DNA is TGTGCCAGCAGCGACCCCTACCGCACAACTAATGAAAAACTGTTTTTT.